Below are 9 T cell receptor beta chains sequenced from a single sample in a study of vaccination effects on CD4 cells after COVID-19 (dated by TCRdb to between 2021 and 2023). The ViraFEST assay stimulated PBMC with viral peptide pools and then used TCR sequencing to identify antigen-specific CD4+ T cell clonotypes by expansion. After 10 to 11 days of culture, CD4+ T cells were isolated with the EasySep CD4+ T cell isolation kit. The absence of prior SARS-CoV-2 infection in healthy vaccine recipients was confirmed by negative nucleocapsid antibodies before and after vaccination. Their cognate antigens are unknown. Library prep was done by the immunoSEQ multiplex PCR assay. TCRdb provides this immuneACCESS table in a form limited to in-frame rearrangements. Some clones are lacking; in checked studies, under half of them reflect an unresolved V gene, and why the rest are absent is not known. Within this sample are around 45,000 clones, with around three quarters of them counted one time only. The ten most abundant clones make up about a tenth of the sample.

The sample here was CD4+ T cells from PBMCs cultured with SARS-CoV-2 spike peptides, taken before COVID-19 vaccination. Per the publication, the cell subset or site label means: SARS-CoV-2 spike overlapping peptide pool stimulation. The receptors here all came from a human donor who received a COVID-19 vaccine.

The rearrangement uses TRBV6-5 and TRBJ2-3; possible D gene TRBD1, 6 bases. The CDR3 totals 13 residues. Trimming removed 9 bases from V and 2 bases from J, with 12 bases in between. Germline CDR1 MNHEY, CDR2 SVGAGI. The CDR3 loop is CASGTSLTDTQYF. CDR3 in DNA: TGTGCCAGTGGGACATCCCTCACAGATACGCAGTATTTT.

The genes are TRBV19 and TRBJ1-4; D ambiguous. The V and J ends lost 2 bases and 0 bases respectively, with 4 bases between them. Germline V gene lookup returns CDR1 LNHDA and CDR2 SQIVND (reference sequence). CDR3 size: 14 residues. The CDR3 protein is CASSISATNEKLFF. CDR3 nucleotide sequence: TGTGCCAGTAGTATATCCGCAACTAATGAAAAACTGTTTTTT.

This clone was detected once. The chain is built from TRBV7-8 and TRBJ2-1; no clear D gene. The CDR3 consists of 17 residues. The germline gives CDR1 SGHVS, CDR2 FQNEAQ. With 2 bases removed from V and 4 bases from J, the gap between germline ends came to 18 bases. CDR3 protein: CASSLILFQTRYNEQFF. The CDR3 bases are TGTGCCAGCAGCTTAATTCTTTTCCAGACCCGGTACAATGAGCAGTTCTTC.

The chain links TRBV6-4 to TRBJ1-1; TRBD1 agrees at 7 bases. Per the germline V gene, CDR1 is MRHNA and CDR2 is SNTAGT. V dropped 2 bases and J dropped 4; count of bases not matched to a gene: 13. CDR3 size: 17 residues. This CDR3 reads CASSDRWTGALPTEAFF. The CDR3 DNA is TGTGCCAGCAGTGACCGCTGGACAGGCGCCCTTCCCACTGAAGCTTTCTTT.

The V call is TRBV4-3, the J call TRBJ2-5; 11 bases fit TRBD2. Germline V gives CDR1 LGHNA, CDR2 YSLEER. After removal of 1 base from V and 4 bases from J, the junction contained 2 bases not matched to a gene. The CDR3 is 15 amino acids. CDR3 amino acids: CASSQALAGVETQYF. The CDR3 nucleotides are TGCGCCAGCAGCCAAGCACTAGCGGGGGTAGAGACCCAGTACTTC.

The rearrangement links TRBV6-5 to TRBJ2-3, with D maybe TRBD2 (6 bases). Germline lookup yields CDR1 MNHEY and CDR2 SVGAGI. The CDR3 sequence is 13 residues long. Trimming left V 4 bases short and J 8 bases short, with 13 bases between. The CDR3 loop is CASSSPGVSTQYF. The CDR3 DNA reads as TGTGCCAGCAGTTCACCGGGAGTGAGTACGCAGTATTTT.

The rearrangement links TRBV5-6 to TRBJ2-5, with D possibly TRBD2 on 6 matching bases. Germline loops: CDR1 SGHDT, CDR2 YYEEEE. Trimming took 1 base from V and 5 from J, leaving 15 bases between them. This CDR3 contains 15 residues. CDR3 amino acids: CASSLNGGALETQYF. Here the CDR3 DNA reads TGTGCCAGCAGCTTGAACGGGGGAGCTCTGGAGACCCAGTACTTC.

The chain is built from TRBV14 and TRBJ2-1, with TRBD2 identical over 9 bases. CDR1 and CDR2 from the germline V gene are SGHDN and FVKESK. CDR3 length: 16 residues. V gave up 4 bases and J gave up 5 bases; unmatched junction bases: 9. The CDR3 reads CASSLYRAGGNNEQFF. The CDR3 nucleotides read TGTGCCAGCAGCCTATATCGAGCGGGGGGTAACAATGAGCAGTTCTTC. Based on the CDR3 plus reference TRBV14 and TRBJ2-1, the full variable domain is EAGVTQFPSHSVIEKGQTVTLRCDPISGHDNLYWYRRVMGKEIKFLLHFVKESKQDESGMPNNRFLAERTGGTYSTLKVQPAELEDSGVYFCASSLYRAGGNNEQFFGPGTRLTVL.

This chain links TRBV5-1 with TRBJ1-2, with 7 bases lining up with TRBD1. The V segment lost 1 base and the J segment 0 bases; nucleotides outside the gene matches: 9. The CDR3 is made up of 17 amino acids. The V gene's germline CDR1 is SGHRS and CDR2 YFSETQ. The CDR3 DNA sequence: TGCGCCAGCAGCTTGTTCCCTGTGGGGACAGCTAACTATGGCTACACCTTC. Translated, it gives CASSLFPVGTANYGYTF.